The 26 T cell receptor beta chains given below trace back to one sample, sequenced in a study of blood T cell repertoires in COVID-19. TCRdb's table, derived via immunoSEQ multiplex PCR, lists solely in-frame clones and lacks some. The table has 310,000 or so clones, 89% seen once. Sequenced input: PBMCs or T cells enriched from blood (not recorded which). These receptor sequences come from a woman in her thirties or forties who had recovered from COVID-19.

The chain links TRBV27 to TRBJ1-2; TRBD1 aligns across 9 bases. V lost 3 bases to trimming and J lost 2 bases; unmatched junction nucleotides: 4. Germline CDR1 MNHEY, CDR2 SMNVEV (reference sequence). The CDR3 covers 15 residues. CDR3 nucleotides: TGTGCCAGCAGTTTTTCTACAGGGGGCAACTATGGCTACACCTTC. It specifies CASSFSTGGNYGYTF.

The chain joins TRBV3-1 (or the pseudogene TRBV3-2) to TRBJ1-3; D remains unclear. The V end was cut by 3 bases, the J end by 4 bases, with 19 bases between. The CDR3 runs to 17 residues. The germline gives CDR1 LGHDT, CDR2 YNNKEL (reference sequence). In nucleotides, the CDR3 is TGTGCCAGCAGCCAGGATGACGAGGGAGAGGCGGGAAACACCATATATTTT. It yields the protein CASSQDDEGEAGNTIYF.

The CDR3 DNA follows: TGTGCCATCAGTGACGGACAGGGCTTCGAGCAGTACTTC. This sequence encodes CAISDGQGFEQYF. The chain recombines TRBV10-3 with TRBJ2-7; 8 bases align to TRBD1. J was trimmed by 6 bases and V by 3 bases; bases with no gene match: 4. CDR1 is ENHRY and CDR2 is SYGVKD in the germline V gene. CDR3 length equals 13 residues.

This clone has only a few counts. This rearrangement joins TRBV18 to TRBJ2-7, with 7 bases matching TRBD1. Germline V CDR1 and CDR2: KGHSH, LQKENI. J lost 1 base, V lost 4 bases, and 1 base had no gene match. CDR3 length equals 13 residues. The CDR3 DNA reads as TGTGCCAGCTCACGACAGGGTTCCTACGAGCAGTACTTC. Protein: CASSRQGSYEQYF.

V gene TRBV5-6 combines with J gene TRBJ2-5; a possible D gene is TRBD1 (5 bases). V was cut by 0 bases and J by 5 bases, with 14 bases left in between. CDR1 and CDR2 (germline): SGHDT, YYEEEE. The CDR3 totals 15 residues. Here the CDR3 DNA reads TGTGCCAGCAGCTTGGGGGCAGCATGGGGCGAGACCCAGTACTTC. Its translation: CASSLGAAWGETQYF.

The chain employs TRBV5-4 and TRBJ2-1; 7 bases are a match to TRBD1. The CDR3 totals 15 residues. Trimming took 4 bases from V and 1 from J; bases not matched to a gene: 5. CDR1 is SGHNT, CDR2 YYREEE, per germline (reference sequence). This CDR3 reads CASSIPGGSYNEQFF. Written as DNA, the CDR3 is TGTGCCAGCAGCATCCCAGGGGGATCCTACAATGAGCAGTTCTTC. The complete variable domain, with remaining parts taken from reference TRBV5-4 and TRBJ2-1, reads ETGVTQSPTHLIKTRGQQVTLRCSSQSGHNTVSWYQQALGQGPQFIFQYYREEENGRGNFPPRFSGLQFPNYSSELNVNALELDDSALYLCASSIPGGSYNEQFFGPGTRLTVL.

The chain combines TRBV3-1 (or the pseudogene TRBV3-2) with TRBJ2-5; 8 bases align to TRBD2. CDR3 length: 14 residues. Germline V gene data show CDR1 as LGHDT and CDR2 as YNNKEL (reference sequence). The junction had 3 bases not matched to a gene; V was cut back by 5 bases and J by 1 base. Written as DNA, the CDR3 is TGTGCCAGCAGCGAGACTAGCGCCCAAGAGACCCAGTACTTC. The encoded protein is CASSETSAQETQYF.

The chain couples TRBV24-1 to TRBJ2-1; maybe TRBD2 (6 bases). The germline V gene encodes CDR1 KGHDR and CDR2 SFDVKD. V lost 0 bases to trimming and J lost 7 bases, with 18 bases between them. The CDR3 covers 17 residues. DNA for the CDR3: TGTGCCACCAGTGATTTGGGGAAGAAGGCTGGGGGGAATGAGCAGTTCTTC. Translating gives CATSDLGKKAGGNEQFF.

V usage is TRBV10-3 and J usage is TRBJ2-5; maybe TRBD1 (6 bases). This CDR3 comprises 14 residues. In germline, CDR1 is ENHRY, CDR2 SYGVKD. V lost 2 bases, J lost 2 bases, and 9 bases lay in between. The CDR3 is CAISETDRQETQYF. As DNA, the CDR3 is TGTGCCATCAGTGAGACCGACAGGCAAGAGACCCAGTACTTC.

CDR3 region: CASGRQGLANVLTF. In nucleotides, the CDR3 is TGTGCCAGCGGTCGACAGGGGTTAGCCAACGTCCTGACTTTC. This sequence joins TRBV6-5 and TRBJ2-6; 8 bases are shared with TRBD1. CDR3 length: 14 residues. The V segment lost 8 bases and the J segment 7 bases; nucleotides outside the gene matches: 7. The V gene's germline CDR1 is MNHEY and CDR2 SVGAGI.

A word on this clone: This sample includes further DNA sequences coding for the same CDR3. This chain links TRBV7-2 with TRBJ2-2, with 8 bases aligning to TRBD1. This CDR3 is built from 14 residues. V trimming: 8 bases; J trimming: 0 bases; junction bases outside the gene matches: 2. The V gene's germline CDR1 is SGHTA and CDR2 FQGNSA. This chain's CDR3 is CASRQGTNTGELFF. CDR3 nucleotides: TGTGCCAGCCGACAGGGGACGAACACCGGGGAGCTGTTTTTT.

This chain connects TRBV7-2 to TRBJ1-1; possibly TRBD1 for D (5 bases). Germline values: CDR1 SGHTA, CDR2 FQGNSA. The CDR3 totals 16 residues. The germline V and J ends were trimmed by 5 bases and 4 bases, with 20 bases remaining between them. CDR3 DNA sequence: TGTGCCAGCAGCACGGCCCTGGGACTCTCGAGCACTGAAGCTTTCTTT. The encoded protein is CASSTALGLSSTEAFF.

This chain links TRBV4-2 with TRBJ2-7; 9 bases are a match to TRBD1. Germline CDR1 is LGHNA and CDR2 is YNFKEQ. Germline trimming cut 3 bases from V and 1 base from J; bases unmatched to any gene: 1. The CDR3 is made up of 14 amino acids. CDR3 protein: CASSQTGGSYEQYF. The CDR3 DNA is TGTGCCAGCAGCCAGACAGGGGGGTCCTACGAGCAGTACTTC.

The V call is TRBV7-2, the J call TRBJ1-5; 9 nucleotides match TRBD1. Trimming at V came to 4 bases and at J to 3 bases, leaving 4 bases not matched to a gene. Germline V lookup: CDR1 SGHTA, CDR2 FQGNSA. The CDR3 spans 15 residues. The CDR3 bases are TGTGCCAGCAGCTCGACAGGGGGGAACAATCAGCCCCAGCATTTT. The encoded protein is CASSSTGGNNQPQHF.

The chain employs TRBV28 and TRBJ1-5, with D perhaps TRBD1 (6 bases). The germline V gene encodes CDR1 MDHEN and CDR2 SYDVKM. Between the trimmed V and J ends, which lost 6 bases and 0 bases, there was a span of 15 bases. This CDR3 contains 16 residues. CDR3 residues: CASSPRGGYSNQPQHF. In DNA, the CDR3 is TGTGCCAGCAGCCCGAGGGGGGGATATAGCAATCAGCCCCAGCATTTT.

The V and J genes are TRBV7-8 and TRBJ2-2; 7 bases agree with TRBD1. The V gene end was trimmed by 0 bases and the J gene end by 4 bases; junction bases not matched to a gene: 2. The CDR3 is made up of 15 amino acids. Germline CDR1 SGHVS, CDR2 FQNEAQ. The CDR3 coding sequence is TGTGCCAGCAGCTTAGCGGCAGGGGGCACCGGGGAGCTGTTTTTT. Its translation is CASSLAAGGTGELFF.

The chain combines TRBV15 with TRBJ1-2; 7 positions agree with TRBD1. J gave up 3 bases and V 5 bases, and 6 bases lay outside the gene matches. This CDR3 is 14 amino acids long. CDR1 is LNHNV, CDR2 YYDKDF, per germline (reference sequence). The DNA for the CDR3 is TGTGCCACCAGCTCCCGGGACAGTTACTATGGCTACACCTTC. Residues: CATSSRDSYYGYTF.

The CDR3 is CASSPQGLAGEGETQYF. CDR3 sequence (DNA): TGCGCCAGCAGCCCACAGGGACTAGCGGGGGAGGGAGAGACCCAGTACTTC. This sequence joins TRBV4-3 and TRBJ2-5; the match to TRBD2 covers 14 bases. CDR3 size: 17 residues. J gave up 4 bases and V 4 bases, and 8 bases lay outside the gene matches. Germline V lookup: CDR1 LGHNA, CDR2 YSLEER.

J is TRBJ2-7 and V is TRBV2, with TRBD2 identical over 7 bases. Losses at the gene ends were 5 bases for V and 6 bases for J; bases not matched to a gene: 10. CDR1 and CDR2 (germline): SNHLY, FYNNEI. The CDR3 is made up of 14 amino acids. CDR3 DNA sequence: TGTGCCAGCAGTCCGACTAGTCGGACTAGCGAGCAGTACTTC. Translating gives CASSPTSRTSEQYF.

CDR3: CATSDPTSGRGGDTQYF. The DNA for the CDR3 is TGTGCCACCAGTGACCCGACTAGCGGGAGAGGGGGAGATACGCAGTATTTT. The chain has TRBV24-1 and TRBJ2-3; TRBD2 aligns across 12 bases. This CDR3 contains 17 residues. Germline V gene lookup returns CDR1 KGHDR and CDR2 SFDVKD. Unmatched junction bases numbered 9, after V lost 4 bases and J lost 5 bases.

V and J are TRBV6-5 and TRBJ1-2; D is ambiguous. This CDR3 spans 11 amino acids. The germline gives CDR1 MNHEY, CDR2 SVGAGI. V shed 5 bases and J shed 4 bases, with 5 bases lying between them. The CDR3 region is CASSLAYGYTF. The CDR3 DNA reads as TGTGCCAGCAGTCTGGCCTATGGCTACACCTTC.

In regard to this clone: The same CDR3 is also encoded by other DNA sequences in this sample. The chain recombines TRBV5-1 with TRBJ2-7; 8 bases are shared with TRBD1. Trimming cost V 4 bases and J 4 bases; bases outside gene matches: 10. Per the germline V gene, CDR1 is SGHRS and CDR2 is YFSETQ. This CDR3 comprises 15 residues. CDR3 loop: CASSLEGQGSYEQYF. The CDR3 nucleotides are TGCGCCAGCAGCCTGGAAGGACAGGGAAGTTACGAGCAGTACTTC.

In this sample, this clone turned up once. The rearrangement joins TRBV29-1 to TRBJ2-1; 8 nucleotides agree with TRBD1. The CDR3 loop spans 12 amino acids. CDR1 is SQVTM, CDR2 ANQGSEA, per germline. The V gene end was trimmed by 3 bases and the J gene end by 7 bases; junction bases not matched to a gene: 2. Here the CDR3 reads CSVDDRGNEQFF. Written as DNA, the CDR3 is TGCAGCGTTGATGACAGGGGAAATGAGCAGTTCTTC.

The chain joins TRBV5-4 to TRBJ2-5; 7 bases are a match to TRBD2. Trimming took 5 bases from V and 3 from J; bases not matched to a gene: 4. The germline V gene encodes CDR1 SGHNT and CDR2 YYREEE (reference sequence). The CDR3 sequence is 13 residues long. CDR3 protein: CASSSGGEETQYF. CDR3 sequence (DNA): TGTGCCAGCAGTTCGGGGGGAGAAGAGACCCAGTACTTC. Drawing the rest from reference TRBV5-4 and TRBJ2-5, the complete variable domain is ETGVTQSPTHLIKTRGQQVTLRCSSQSGHNTVSWYQQALGQGPQFIFQYYREEENGRGNFPPRFSGLQFPNYSSELNVNALELDDSALYLCASSSGGEETQYFGPGTRLLVL.

The V gene is TRBV7-9, the J gene TRBJ1-3; D not certain. Germline V gene sequence: CDR1 SEHNR, CDR2 FQNEAQ (reference sequence). The CDR3 spans 17 residues. Trimming removed 0 bases from V and 0 bases from J, with 12 bases in between. The chain's CDR3 is CASSLAPASASGNTIYF. CDR3 bases: TGTGCCAGCAGCTTAGCTCCTGCCAGTGCCTCTGGAAACACCATATATTTT. Full variable domain (missing parts from reference TRBV7-9 and TRBJ1-3): DTGVSQNPRHKITKRGQNVTFRCDPISEHNRLYWYRQTLGQGPEFLTYFQNEAQLEKSRLLSDRFSAERPKGSFSTLEIQRTEQGDSAMYLCASSLAPASASGNTIYFGEGSWLTVV.

V is TRBV30 and J is TRBJ2-2, with TRBD2 matching 10 bases. Germline CDR1 GTSNPN, CDR2 SVGIG (reference sequence). CDR3 size: 15 residues. With 2 bases clipped from V and 5 bases from J, the junction kept 5 bases outside the gene matches. This CDR3 is CAWSLAGVRTGELFF. The CDR3, as DNA: TGTGCCTGGAGTCTAGCGGGAGTAAGAACCGGGGAGCTGTTTTTT.